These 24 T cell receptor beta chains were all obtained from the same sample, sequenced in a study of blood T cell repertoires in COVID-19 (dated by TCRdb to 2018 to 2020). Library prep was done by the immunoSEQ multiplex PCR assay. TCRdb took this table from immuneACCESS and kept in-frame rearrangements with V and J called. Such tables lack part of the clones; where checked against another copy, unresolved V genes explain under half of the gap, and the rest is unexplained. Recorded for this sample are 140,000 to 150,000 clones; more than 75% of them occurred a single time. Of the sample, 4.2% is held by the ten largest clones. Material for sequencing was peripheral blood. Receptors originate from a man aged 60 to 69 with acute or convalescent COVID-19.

The CDR3 DNA is TGTGCCAGCAGTTACGGAGGGTTGGATTCACCCCTCCACTTT. It is translated as CASSYGGLDSPLHF. This chain connects TRBV6-2 or TRBV6-3 to TRBJ1-6; D not resolved. Germline V gene sequence: CDR1 MNHEY, CDR2 SVGEGT. The CDR3 spans 14 residues. The germline V and J ends were trimmed by 2 bases and 8 bases, with 10 bases remaining between them.

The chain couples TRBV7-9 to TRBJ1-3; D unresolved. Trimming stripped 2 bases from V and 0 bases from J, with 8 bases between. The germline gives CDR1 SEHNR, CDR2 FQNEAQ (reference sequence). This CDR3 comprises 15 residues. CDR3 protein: CASSLLGDSGNTIYF. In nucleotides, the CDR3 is TGTGCCAGCAGCTTATTGGGAGACTCTGGAAACACCATATATTTT.

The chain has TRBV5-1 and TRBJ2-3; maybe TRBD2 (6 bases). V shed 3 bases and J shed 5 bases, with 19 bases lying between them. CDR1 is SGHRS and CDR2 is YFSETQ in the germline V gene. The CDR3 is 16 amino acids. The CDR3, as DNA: TGCGCCAGCAGCTGGGAGGCCGCTCAAGACGGAGATACGCAGTATTTT. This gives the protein CASSWEAAQDGDTQYF.

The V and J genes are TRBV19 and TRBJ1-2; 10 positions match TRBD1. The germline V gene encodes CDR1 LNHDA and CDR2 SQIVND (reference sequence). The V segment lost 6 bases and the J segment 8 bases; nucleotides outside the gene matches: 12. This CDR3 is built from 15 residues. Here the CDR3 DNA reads TGTGCCAGTAGCCCGAACCTGGGACAGGGGCTCGGCTACACCTTC. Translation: CASSPNLGQGLGYTF.

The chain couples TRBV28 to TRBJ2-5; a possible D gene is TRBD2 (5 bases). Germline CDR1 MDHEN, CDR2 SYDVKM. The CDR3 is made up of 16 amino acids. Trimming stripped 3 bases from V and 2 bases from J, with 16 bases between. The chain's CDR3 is CASSFTREDKQETQYF. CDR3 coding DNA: TGTGCCAGCAGTTTTACTAGGGAAGATAAACAAGAGACCCAGTACTTC.

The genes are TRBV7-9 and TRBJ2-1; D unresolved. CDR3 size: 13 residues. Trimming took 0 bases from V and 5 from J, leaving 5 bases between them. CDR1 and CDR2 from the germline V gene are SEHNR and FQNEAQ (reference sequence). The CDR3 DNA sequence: TGTGCCAGCAGCTTAGCACTCGACAATGAGCAGTTCTTC. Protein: CASSLALDNEQFF.

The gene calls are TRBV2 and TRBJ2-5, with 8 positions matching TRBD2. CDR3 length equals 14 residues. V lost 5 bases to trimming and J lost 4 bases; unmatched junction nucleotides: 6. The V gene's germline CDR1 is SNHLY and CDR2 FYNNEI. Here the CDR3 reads CASSTGGGSETQYF. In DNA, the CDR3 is TGTGCCAGCAGTACCGGGGGGGGGTCAGAGACCCAGTACTTC. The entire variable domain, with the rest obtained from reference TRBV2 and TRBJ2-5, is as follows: EPEVTQTPSHQVTQMGQEVILRCVPISNHLYFYWYRQILGQKVEFLVSFYNNEISEKSEIFDDQFSVERPDGSNFTLKIRSTKLEDSAMYFCASSTGGGSETQYFGPGTRLLVL.

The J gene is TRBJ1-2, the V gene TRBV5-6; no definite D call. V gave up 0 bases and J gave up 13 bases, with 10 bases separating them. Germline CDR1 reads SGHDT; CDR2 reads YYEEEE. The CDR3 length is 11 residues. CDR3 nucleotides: TGTGCCAGCAGCTTGGGTACAGTTTCCACCTTC. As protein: CASSLGTVSTF.

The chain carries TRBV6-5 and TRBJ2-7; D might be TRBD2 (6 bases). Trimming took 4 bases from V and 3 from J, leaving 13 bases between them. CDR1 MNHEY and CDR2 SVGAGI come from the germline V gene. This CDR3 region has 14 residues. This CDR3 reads CASSWGETGYEQYF. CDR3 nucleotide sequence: TGTGCCAGCAGTTGGGGGGAGACTGGCTACGAGCAGTACTTC.

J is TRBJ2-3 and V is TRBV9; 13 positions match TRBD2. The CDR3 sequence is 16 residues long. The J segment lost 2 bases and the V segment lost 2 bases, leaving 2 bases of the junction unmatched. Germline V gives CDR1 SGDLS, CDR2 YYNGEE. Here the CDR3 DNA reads TGTGCCAGCAGCGTGACTAGCGGGGGGCACACAGATACGCAGTATTTT. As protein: CASSVTSGGHTDTQYF.

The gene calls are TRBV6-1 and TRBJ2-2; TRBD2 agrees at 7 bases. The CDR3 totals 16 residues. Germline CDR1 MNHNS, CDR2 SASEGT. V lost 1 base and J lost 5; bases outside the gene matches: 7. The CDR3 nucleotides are TGTGCCAGCAGTGAAGAAGTGGGAGGGAGAACCGGGGAGCTGTTTTTT. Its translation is CASSEEVGGRTGELFF.

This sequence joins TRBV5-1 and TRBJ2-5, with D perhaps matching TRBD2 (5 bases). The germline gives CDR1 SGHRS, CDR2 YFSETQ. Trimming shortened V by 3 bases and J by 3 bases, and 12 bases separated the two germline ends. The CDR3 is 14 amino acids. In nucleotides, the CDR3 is TGCGCCAGCAGCTCGGGATTCGGGGAAGAGACCCAGTACTTC. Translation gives CASSSGFGEETQYF.

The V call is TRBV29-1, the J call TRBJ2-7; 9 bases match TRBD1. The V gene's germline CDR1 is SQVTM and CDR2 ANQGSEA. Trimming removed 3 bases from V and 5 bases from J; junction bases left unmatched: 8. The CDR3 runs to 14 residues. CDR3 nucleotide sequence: TGCAGCGTTGATATGGGACAGGGATCGGACGAGCAGTACTTC. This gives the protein CSVDMGQGSDEQYF.

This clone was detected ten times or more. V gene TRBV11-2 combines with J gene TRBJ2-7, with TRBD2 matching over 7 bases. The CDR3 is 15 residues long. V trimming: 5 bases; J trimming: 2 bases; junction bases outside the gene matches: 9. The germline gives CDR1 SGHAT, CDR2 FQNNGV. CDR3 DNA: TGTGCCAGCAGCCTAGGGACTACCGGAGCCTACGAGCAGTACTTC. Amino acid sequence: CASSLGTTGAYEQYF.

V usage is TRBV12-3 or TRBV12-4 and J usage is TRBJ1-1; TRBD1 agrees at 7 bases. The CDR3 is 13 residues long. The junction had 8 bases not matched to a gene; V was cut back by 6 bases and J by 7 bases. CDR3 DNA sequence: TGTGCCAGCAGAAAGACAGGGTGGTATGAAGCTTTCTTT. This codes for CASRKTGWYEAFF.

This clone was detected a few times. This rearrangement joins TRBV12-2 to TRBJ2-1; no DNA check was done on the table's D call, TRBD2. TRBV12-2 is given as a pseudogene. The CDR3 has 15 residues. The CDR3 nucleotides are TGTGCAAGTCGCATCCCGGGACTAGCGGGAGTTGGGCAGTTCTTC. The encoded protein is CASRIPGLAGVGQFF.

CDR3 in amino acids: CASTLGQGSYEQYF. The CDR3 coding sequence is TGTGCCAGCACCTTGGGACAGGGATCCTACGAGCAGTACTTC. The chain has TRBV13 and TRBJ2-7, with 9 nucleotides matching TRBD1. The trim removed 7 bases at V and 1 base at J, leaving 5 bases unmatched. Germline V lookup: CDR1 PRHDT, CDR2 FYEKMQ (reference sequence). The CDR3 is 14 amino acids. Supplemented by reference TRBV13 and TRBJ2-7, the full variable domain reads AAGVIQSPRHLIKEKRETATLKCYPIPRHDTVYWYQQGPGQDPQFLISFYEKMQSDKGSIPDRFSAQQFSDYHSELNMSSLELGDSALYFCASTLGQGSYEQYFGPGTRLTVT.

The chain's CDR3 is CASSPLHLDRGYSNQPQHF. The CDR3 coding sequence is TGTGCCAGCAGTCCCCTCCATTTGGACAGGGGCTATAGCAATCAGCCCCAGCATTTT. The V call is TRBV27, the J call TRBJ1-5, with 9 nucleotides matching TRBD1. J was trimmed by 0 bases and V by 5 bases; bases with no gene match: 14. The CDR3 spans 19 residues. CDR1 is MNHEY, CDR2 SMNVEV, per germline (reference sequence).

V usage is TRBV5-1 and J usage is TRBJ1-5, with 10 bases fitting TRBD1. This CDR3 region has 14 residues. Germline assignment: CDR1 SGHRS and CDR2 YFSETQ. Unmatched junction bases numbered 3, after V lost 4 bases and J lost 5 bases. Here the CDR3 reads CASSPGTGDQPQHF. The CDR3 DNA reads TGCGCCAGCAGCCCCGGGACAGGGGATCAGCCCCAGCATTTT.

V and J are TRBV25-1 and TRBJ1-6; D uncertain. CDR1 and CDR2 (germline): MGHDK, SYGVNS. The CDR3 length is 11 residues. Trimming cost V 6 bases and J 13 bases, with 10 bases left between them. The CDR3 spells CASRAVQPLHF. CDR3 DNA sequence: TGTGCCAGCAGGGCCGTACAGCCCCTCCACTTT.

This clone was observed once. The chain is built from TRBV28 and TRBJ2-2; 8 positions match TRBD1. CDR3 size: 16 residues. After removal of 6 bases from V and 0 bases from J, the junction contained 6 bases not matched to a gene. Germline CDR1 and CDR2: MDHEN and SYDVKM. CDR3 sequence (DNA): TGTGCCAGCAGGTCCCAGACAGGGGCGAACACCGGGGAGCTGTTTTTT. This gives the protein CASRSQTGANTGELFF.

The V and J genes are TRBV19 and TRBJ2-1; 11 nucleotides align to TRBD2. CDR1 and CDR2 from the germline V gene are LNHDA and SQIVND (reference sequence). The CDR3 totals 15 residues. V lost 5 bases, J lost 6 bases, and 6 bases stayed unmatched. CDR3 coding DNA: TGTGCCAGTAGTCTACTAGCGGGAGATGGCAATGAGCAGTTCTTC. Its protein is CASSLLAGDGNEQFF.

The DNA of the CDR3 is TGTGCCAGCAGTATCGGGACAGGCTACGAGCAGTACTTC. Amino acids: CASSIGTGYEQYF. The V gene is TRBV28, the J gene TRBJ2-7, with 8 bases matching TRBD1. Germline V gene sequence: CDR1 MDHEN, CDR2 SYDVKM. This CDR3 spans 13 amino acids. The J segment lost 3 bases and the V segment lost 5 bases, leaving 3 bases of the junction unmatched.

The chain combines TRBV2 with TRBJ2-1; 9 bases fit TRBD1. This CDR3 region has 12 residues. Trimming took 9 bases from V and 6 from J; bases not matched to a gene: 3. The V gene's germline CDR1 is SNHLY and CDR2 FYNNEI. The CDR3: CARLTGGNEQFF. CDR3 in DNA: TGTGCCAGGTTGACAGGGGGCAATGAGCAGTTCTTC. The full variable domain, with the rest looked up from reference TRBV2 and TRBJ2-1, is EPEVTQTPSHQVTQMGQEVILRCVPISNHLYFYWYRQILGQKVEFLVSFYNNEISEKSEIFDDQFSVERPDGSNFTLKIRSTKLEDSAMYFCARLTGGNEQFFGPGTRLTVL.